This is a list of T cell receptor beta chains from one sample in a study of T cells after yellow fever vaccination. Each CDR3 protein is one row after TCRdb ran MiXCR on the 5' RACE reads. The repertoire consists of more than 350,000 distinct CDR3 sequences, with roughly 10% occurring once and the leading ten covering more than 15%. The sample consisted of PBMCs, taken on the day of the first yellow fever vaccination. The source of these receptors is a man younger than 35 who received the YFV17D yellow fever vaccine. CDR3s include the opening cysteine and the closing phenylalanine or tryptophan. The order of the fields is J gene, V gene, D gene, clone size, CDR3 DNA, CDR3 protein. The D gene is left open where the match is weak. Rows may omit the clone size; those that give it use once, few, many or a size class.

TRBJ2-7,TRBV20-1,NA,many,TGCAGTGCTAGAGATGAAACCGACTACGAGCAGTACTTC,CSARDETDYEQYF
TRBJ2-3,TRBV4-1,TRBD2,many,TGCGCCAGCAGCCTTAGCGGGGGGGAGCAGTATTTT,CASSLSGGEQYF
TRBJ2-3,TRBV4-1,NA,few,TGCGCCAGCAGCCAAGATGGGAAGATTGTAACGCAGTATTTT,CASSQDGKIVTQYF
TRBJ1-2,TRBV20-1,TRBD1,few,TGCAGTGCACCCAACAGGGGGGCGAACTATGGCTACACCTTC,CSAPNRGANYGYTF
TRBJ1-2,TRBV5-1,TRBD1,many,TGCGCCAGCAGCTCCAACAGGGGTGGCTACACCTTC,CASSSNRGGYTF
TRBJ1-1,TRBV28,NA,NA,TGTGCCAGCACCCAGGTCGGGGGGCTGATTGAAGCTTTCTTT,CASTQVGGLIEAFF
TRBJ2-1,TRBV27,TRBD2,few,TGTGCCAGCAGTTTTTTCCAGCGGGGGGGCAAGTACAATGAGCAGTTCTTC,CASSFFQRGGKYNEQFF
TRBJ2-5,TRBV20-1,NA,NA,TGCAGTGCCCAACCCCAGGGGAAGGAGACCCAGTACTTC,CSAQPQGKETQYF
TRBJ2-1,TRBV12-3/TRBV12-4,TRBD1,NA,TGTGCCAGCACCCACCGACAGGGGGGCTACAATGAGCAGTTCTTC,CASTHRQGGYNEQFF
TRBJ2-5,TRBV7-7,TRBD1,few,TGTGCCAGCAGCACACAAGAGGGGGCCGAGACCCAGTACTTC,CASSTQEGAETQYF
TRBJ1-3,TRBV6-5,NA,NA,TGTGCCAGCAGTTACTCGTTAGGAAACACCATATATTTT,CASSYSLGNTIYF
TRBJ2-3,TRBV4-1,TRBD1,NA,TGCGCCAGCAGCCAAGGGACAGGGGGCGTCGATACGCAGTATTTT,CASSQGTGGVDTQYF
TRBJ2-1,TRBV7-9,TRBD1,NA,TGTGCCAGCAGGAACGACAGGGTCAATGAGCAGTTCTTC,CASRNDRVNEQFF
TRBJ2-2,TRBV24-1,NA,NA,TGTGCCACCAGTGATTTGCAGCCCGGGGAGCTGTTTTTT,CATSDLQPGELFF
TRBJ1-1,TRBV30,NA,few,TGTGCCTGGACTCTTAGCGGGGGAATGAACACTGAAGCTTTCTTT,CAWTLSGGMNTEAFF
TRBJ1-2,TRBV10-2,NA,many,TGCGCCAGCAGTGATGTCTCTAACTATGGCTACACCTTC,CASSDVSNYGYTF
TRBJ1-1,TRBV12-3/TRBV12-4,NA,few,TGTGCCAGCAGTTTATTTTCCCCCCCGAGCACTGAAGCTTTCTTT,CASSLFSPPSTEAFF
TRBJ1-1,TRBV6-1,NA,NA,TGTGCCAGCAGACTGGACGGGAACACTGAAGCTTTCTTT,CASRLDGNTEAFF
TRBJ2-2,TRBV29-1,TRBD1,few,TGCAGCGTGGGACAGGGGATTTTCGGGGAGCTGTTTTTT,CSVGQGIFGELFF
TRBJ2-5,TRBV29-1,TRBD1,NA,TGCAGCGGCCGAAGACAGGGGCAAGAGACCCAGTACTTC,CSGRRQGQETQYF